The clone carrying this T cell receptor beta chain has at least ten counts. TCR beta was sequenced from UMI-tagged 5' RACE libraries. TCRdb reprocessed the 5' RACE reads with MiXCR, giving one entry per CDR3 protein. The repertoire holds some 7,400 distinct CDR3 sequences, roughly 3.9% seen once, with roughly 35% in the top ten. The data were obtained in a study of human CD8 memory T cell subsets. It was negative magnetic separation that enriched the total CD8+ T cells. The CDR3 spans 14 residues. The germline V gene encodes CDR1 SGHNT and CDR2 YYREEE (reference sequence). Trimming pared 4 bases from V and 1 base from J, leaving 9 bases between.

The chain has TRBV5-4 and TRBJ1-3, with D unclear. Sequences were obtained from CD8+ T cells from PBMCs. The receptor was derived from a human donor in good health. This CDR3 is CASSLSGSGNTIYF. CDR3 DNA sequence: TGTGCCAGCAGCCTTAGCGGTTCTGGAAACACCATATATTTT.